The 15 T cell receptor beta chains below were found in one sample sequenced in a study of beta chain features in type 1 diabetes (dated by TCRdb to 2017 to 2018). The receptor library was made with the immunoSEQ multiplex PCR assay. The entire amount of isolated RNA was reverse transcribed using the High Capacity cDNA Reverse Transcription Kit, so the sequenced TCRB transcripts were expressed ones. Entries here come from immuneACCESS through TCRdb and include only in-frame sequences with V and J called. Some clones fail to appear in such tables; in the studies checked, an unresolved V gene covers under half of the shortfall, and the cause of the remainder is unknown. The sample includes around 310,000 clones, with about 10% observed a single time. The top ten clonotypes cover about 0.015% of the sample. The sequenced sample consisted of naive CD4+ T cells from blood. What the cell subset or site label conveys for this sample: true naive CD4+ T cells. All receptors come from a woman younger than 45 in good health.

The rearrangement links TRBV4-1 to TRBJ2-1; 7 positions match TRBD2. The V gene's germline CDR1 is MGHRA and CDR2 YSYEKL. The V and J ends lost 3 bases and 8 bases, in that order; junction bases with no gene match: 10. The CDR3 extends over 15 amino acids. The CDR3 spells CASSHPAGKVDEQFF. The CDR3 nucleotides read TGCGCCAGCAGCCACCCAGCGGGAAAGGTAGATGAGCAGTTCTTC.

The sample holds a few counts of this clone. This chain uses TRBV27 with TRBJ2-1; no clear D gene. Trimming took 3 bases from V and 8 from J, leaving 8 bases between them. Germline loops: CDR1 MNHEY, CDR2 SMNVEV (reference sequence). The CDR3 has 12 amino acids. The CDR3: CASSFSGHEQFF. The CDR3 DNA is TGTGCCAGCAGTTTCTCTGGGCATGAGCAGTTCTTC.

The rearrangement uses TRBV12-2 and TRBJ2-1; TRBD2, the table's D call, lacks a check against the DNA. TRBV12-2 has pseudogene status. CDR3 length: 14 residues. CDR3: CASRLARWEGGQFF. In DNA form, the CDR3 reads TGTGCAAGTCGCTTAGCGCGGTGGGAGGGAGGGCAGTTCTTC.

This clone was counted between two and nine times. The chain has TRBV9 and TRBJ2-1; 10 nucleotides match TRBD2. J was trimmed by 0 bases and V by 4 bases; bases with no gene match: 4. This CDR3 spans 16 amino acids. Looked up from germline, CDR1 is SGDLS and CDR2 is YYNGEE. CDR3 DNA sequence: TGTGCCAGCAGCCGGACTAGCGGTTTCTCCTACAATGAGCAGTTCTTC. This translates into CASSRTSGFSYNEQFF.

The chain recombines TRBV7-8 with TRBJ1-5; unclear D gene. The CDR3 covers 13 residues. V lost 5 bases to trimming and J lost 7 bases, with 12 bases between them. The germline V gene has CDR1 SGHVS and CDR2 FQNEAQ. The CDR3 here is CASSPLGEQPQHF. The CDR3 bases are TGTGCCAGCAGCCCCTTGGGCGAACAGCCCCAGCATTTT.

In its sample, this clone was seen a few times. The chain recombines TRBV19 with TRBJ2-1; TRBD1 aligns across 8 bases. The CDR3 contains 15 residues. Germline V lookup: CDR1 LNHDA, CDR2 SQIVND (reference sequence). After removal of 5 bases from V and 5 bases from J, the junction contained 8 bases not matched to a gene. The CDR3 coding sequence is TGTGCCAGTAGTCTCGGACAGGGAGGCAACAATGAGCAGTTCTTC. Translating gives CASSLGQGGNNEQFF.

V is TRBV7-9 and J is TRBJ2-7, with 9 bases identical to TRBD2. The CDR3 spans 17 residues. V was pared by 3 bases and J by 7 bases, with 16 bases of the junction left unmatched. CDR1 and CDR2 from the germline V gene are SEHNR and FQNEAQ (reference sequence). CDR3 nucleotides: TGTGCCAGCAGCTTCGGTAACGGCGGGAGGGCCTGGGAAGAGCAGTACTTC. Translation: CASSFGNGGRAWEEQYF.

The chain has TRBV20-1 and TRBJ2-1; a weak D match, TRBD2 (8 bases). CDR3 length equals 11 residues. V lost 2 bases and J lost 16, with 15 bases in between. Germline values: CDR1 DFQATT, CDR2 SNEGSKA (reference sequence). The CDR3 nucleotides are TGCAGTGCTAGACCCCCGGGAGGGGGCTTCTTC. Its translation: CSARPPGGGFF.

Written as DNA, the CDR3 is TGTGCCAGCAGCCCGGGACTAGCGGGAGGGAGCTTCACAGATACGCAGTATTTT. It translates to CASSPGLAGGSFTDTQYF. The chain has TRBV7-2 and TRBJ2-3; TRBD2 matches 16 bases. This CDR3 comprises 18 residues. V shed 5 bases and J 2 bases; nucleotides not matched to a gene: 7. Germline loops: CDR1 SGHTA, CDR2 FQGNSA.

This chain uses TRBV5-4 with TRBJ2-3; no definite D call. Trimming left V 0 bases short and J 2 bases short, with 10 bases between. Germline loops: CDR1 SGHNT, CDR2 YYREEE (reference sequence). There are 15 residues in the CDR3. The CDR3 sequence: CASSLGAAPTDTQYF. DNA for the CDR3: TGTGCCAGCAGCTTGGGGGCAGCTCCCACAGATACGCAGTATTTT.

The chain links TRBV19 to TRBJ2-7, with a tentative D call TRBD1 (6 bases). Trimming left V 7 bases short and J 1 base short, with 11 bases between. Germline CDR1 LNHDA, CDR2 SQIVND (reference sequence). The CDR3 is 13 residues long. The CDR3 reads CASNPGQSYEQYF. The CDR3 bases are TGTGCCAGTAACCCCGGACAGTCCTACGAGCAGTACTTC.

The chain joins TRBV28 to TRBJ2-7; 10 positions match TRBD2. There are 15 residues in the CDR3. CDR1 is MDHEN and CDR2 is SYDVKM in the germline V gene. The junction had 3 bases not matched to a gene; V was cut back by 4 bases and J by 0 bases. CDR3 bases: TGTGCCAGCAGTTGGACTAGCGGTTTCTCCTACGAGCAGTACTTC. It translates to CASSWTSGFSYEQYF.

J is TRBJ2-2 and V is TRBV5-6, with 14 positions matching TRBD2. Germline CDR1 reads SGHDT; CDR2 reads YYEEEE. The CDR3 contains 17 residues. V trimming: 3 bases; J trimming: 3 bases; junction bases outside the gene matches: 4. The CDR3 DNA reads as TGTGCCAGCAGCTCACCGGGACTAGCGGGAGACACCGGGGAGCTGTTTTTT. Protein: CASSSPGLAGDTGELFF.

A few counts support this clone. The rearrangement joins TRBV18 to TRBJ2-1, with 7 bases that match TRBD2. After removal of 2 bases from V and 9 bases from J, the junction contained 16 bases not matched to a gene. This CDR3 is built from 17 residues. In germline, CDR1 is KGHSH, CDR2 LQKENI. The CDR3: CASSPFGEGLTYAEQFF. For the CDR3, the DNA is TGTGCCAGCTCACCATTCGGGGAGGGCCTAACCTACGCTGAGCAGTTCTTC.

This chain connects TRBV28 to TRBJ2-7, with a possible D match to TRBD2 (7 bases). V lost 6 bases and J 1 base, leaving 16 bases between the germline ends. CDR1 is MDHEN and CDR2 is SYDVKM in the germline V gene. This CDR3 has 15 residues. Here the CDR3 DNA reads TGTGCCAGCAGCTTCCCGGGGGGCAGGTCCTACGAGCAGTACTTC. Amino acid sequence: CASSFPGGRSYEQYF.